These T cell receptor beta chains were read from a single sample in a study of T cell responses to AZD1222 COVID-19 vaccine. Clones were read by immunoSEQ multiplex PCR, and TCRdb kept only the in-frame ones, dropping some. There are approximately 150,000 clones in the sample; approximately 90% occur only once, and less than 2% lies in the top ten. Source: peripheral blood, taken 28 days after the second AZD1222 dose. The receptor source for this set is an adult who received the AZD1222 COVID-19 vaccine. The conserved cysteine and the conserved F or W are not part of the CDR3 here. Each record gives: V gene, clone size, J gene, CDR3 protein. For some rows the clone size is stated as once, few or many, or as a class when expanded; others skip it.

>TRBV5-1|NA|TRBJ1-2
ASSFSGTHNYGYT
>TRBV2|NA|TRBJ1-6
ASSTGAYNSPLH
>TRBV6-4|NA|TRBJ2-7
ASSGRDPYEQY
>TRBV27|NA|TRBJ1-6
ASTETNYNSPLH
>TRBV2|NA|TRBJ1-2
ASSVQSPNYGYT
>TRBV2|NA|TRBJ2-2
ARRRENTGELF
>TRBV5-6|NA|TRBJ2-2
ASSTGDSGELF
>TRBV6-5|NA|TRBJ1-3
ASSFDNSGNTIY
>TRBV9|NA|TRBJ2-1
ASSPGGTVNNEQF
>TRBV18|NA|TRBJ1-3
ASSPQQGGSGNTIY
>TRBV18|NA|TRBJ2-3
ASSPRPSGHTDTQY
>TRBV7-3|NA|TRBJ2-5
ASSRTGTETQY
>TRBV1|NA|TRBJ2-7
TSSQKRGLAPEFYEQY
>TRBV2|NA|TRBJ2-3
ASSGGSTDTQY
>TRBV7-8|NA|TRBJ2-7
ASSFAQIAGVSDEQY
>TRBV19|NA|TRBJ2-7
ASRLKGQASYEQY
>TRBV9|NA|TRBJ1-2
ASTARDASNYGYT
>TRBV10-3|NA|TRBJ2-1
AISESAGGNNEQF
>TRBV9|NA|TRBJ2-5
ASTPSGGVQETQY
>TRBV6-1|once|TRBJ1-5
ASSEWGQGLSNQPQH
>TRBV5-4|NA|TRBJ2-2
ASSASGRLSGELF
>TRBV5-5|few|TRBJ2-7
ASSLDYVYEQY
>TRBV15|NA|TRBJ1-2
ATSRDYAPGYT
>TRBV30|NA|TRBJ2-5
AWSAGLAGQETQY
>TRBV9|NA|TRBJ1-5
ASSPGQELNQPQH
>TRBV7-2|NA|TRBJ2-1
ASSLSRASSYNEQF
>TRBV20-1|NA|TRBJ1-2
SADRGYT
>TRBV3-1/TRBV3-2|once|TRBJ2-5
ASSQDGNRETQY